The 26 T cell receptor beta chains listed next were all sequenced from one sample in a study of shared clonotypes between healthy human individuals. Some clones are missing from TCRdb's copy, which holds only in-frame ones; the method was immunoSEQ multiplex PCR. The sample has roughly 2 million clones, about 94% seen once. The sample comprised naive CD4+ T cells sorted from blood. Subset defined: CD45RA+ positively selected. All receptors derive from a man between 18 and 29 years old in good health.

The CDR3 nucleotides read TGTGCCAGCAGCTTAGGAGGGACTAGCGGTTACGAGCAGTACTTC. Translated: CASSLGGTSGYEQYF. This chain links TRBV7-3 with TRBJ2-7; 11 bases fit TRBD2. Germline V gene lookup returns CDR1 SGHTA and CDR2 FQGTGA. The CDR3 spans 15 residues. V trimming: 2 bases; J trimming: 4 bases; junction bases outside the gene matches: 4.

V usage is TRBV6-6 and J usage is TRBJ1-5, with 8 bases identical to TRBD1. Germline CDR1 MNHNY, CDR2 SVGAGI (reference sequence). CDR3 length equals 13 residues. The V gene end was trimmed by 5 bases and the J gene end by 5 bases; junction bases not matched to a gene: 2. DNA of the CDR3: TGTGCCAGCAGTGACAGGGGAGATCAGCCCCAGCATTTT. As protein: CASSDRGDQPQHF.

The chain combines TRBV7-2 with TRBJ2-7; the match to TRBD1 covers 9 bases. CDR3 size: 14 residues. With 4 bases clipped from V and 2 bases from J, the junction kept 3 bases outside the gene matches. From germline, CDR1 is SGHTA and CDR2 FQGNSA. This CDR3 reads CASSWGQGTYEQYF. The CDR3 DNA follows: TGTGCCAGCAGCTGGGGACAGGGAACCTACGAGCAGTACTTC.

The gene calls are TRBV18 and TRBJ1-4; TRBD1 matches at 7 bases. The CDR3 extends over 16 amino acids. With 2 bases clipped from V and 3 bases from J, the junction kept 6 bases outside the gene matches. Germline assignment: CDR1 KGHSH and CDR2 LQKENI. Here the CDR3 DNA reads TGTGCCAGCTCACCAAAGACCGGACAGGCTAATGAAAAACTGTTTTTT. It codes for CASSPKTGQANEKLFF.

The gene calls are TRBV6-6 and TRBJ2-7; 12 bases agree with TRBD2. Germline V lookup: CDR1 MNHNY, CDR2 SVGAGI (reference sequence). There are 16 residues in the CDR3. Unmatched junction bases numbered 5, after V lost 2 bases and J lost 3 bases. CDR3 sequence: CASSYPTSGRNYEQYF. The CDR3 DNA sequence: TGTGCCAGCAGTTACCCCACTAGCGGGAGGAACTACGAGCAGTACTTC.

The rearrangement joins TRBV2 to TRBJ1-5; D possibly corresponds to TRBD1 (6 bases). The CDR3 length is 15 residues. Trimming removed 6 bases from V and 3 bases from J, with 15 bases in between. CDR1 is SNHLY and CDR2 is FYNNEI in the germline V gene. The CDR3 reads CASSATTGDNQPQHF. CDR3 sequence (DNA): TGTGCCAGCAGCGCAACGACAGGCGACAATCAGCCCCAGCATTTT. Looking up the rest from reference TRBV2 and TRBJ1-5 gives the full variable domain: EPEVTQTPSHQVTQMGQEVILRCVPISNHLYFYWYRQILGQKVEFLVSFYNNEISEKSEIFDDQFSVERPDGSNFTLKIRSTKLEDSAMYFCASSATTGDNQPQHFGDGTRLSIL.

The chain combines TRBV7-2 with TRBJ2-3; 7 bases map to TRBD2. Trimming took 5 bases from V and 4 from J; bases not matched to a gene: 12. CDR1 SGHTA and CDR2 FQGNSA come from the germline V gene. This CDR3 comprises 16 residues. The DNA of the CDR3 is TGTGCCAGCAGCCTTCAGACTAGCAAGGGCGCAGATACGCAGTATTTT. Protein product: CASSLQTSKGADTQYF.

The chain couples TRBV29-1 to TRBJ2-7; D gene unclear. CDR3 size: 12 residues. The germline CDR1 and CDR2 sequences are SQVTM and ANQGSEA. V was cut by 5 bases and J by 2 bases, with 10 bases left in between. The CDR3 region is CSVSSGTYEQYF. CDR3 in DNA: TGCAGCGTTTCCAGTGGAACCTACGAGCAGTACTTC.

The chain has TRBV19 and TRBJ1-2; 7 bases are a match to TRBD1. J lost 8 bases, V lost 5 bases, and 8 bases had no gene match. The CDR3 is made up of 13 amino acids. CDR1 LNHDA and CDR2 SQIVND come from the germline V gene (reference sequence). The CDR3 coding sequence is TGTGCCAGTAGTTCCCGACAGGGAGGCGGCTACACCTTC. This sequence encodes CASSSRQGGGYTF.

The CDR3 region has the DNA TGCGCCAGCAGCTTTGACATCGGCGATGGCTACACCTTC. Residues: CASSFDIGDGYTF. The J gene is TRBJ1-2, the V gene TRBV5-1; D is uncertain. V gave up 2 bases and J gave up 6 bases, with 11 bases separating them. There are 13 residues in the CDR3. Looked up from germline, CDR1 is SGHRS and CDR2 is YFSETQ.

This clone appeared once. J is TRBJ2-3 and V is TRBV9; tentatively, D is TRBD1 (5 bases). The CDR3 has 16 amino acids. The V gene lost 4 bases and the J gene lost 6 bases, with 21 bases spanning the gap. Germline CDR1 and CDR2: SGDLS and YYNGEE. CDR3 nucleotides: TGTGCCAGCAGCATAATTCCGGGCCCCGCAGGGGATACGCAGTATTTT. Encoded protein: CASSIIPGPAGDTQYF.

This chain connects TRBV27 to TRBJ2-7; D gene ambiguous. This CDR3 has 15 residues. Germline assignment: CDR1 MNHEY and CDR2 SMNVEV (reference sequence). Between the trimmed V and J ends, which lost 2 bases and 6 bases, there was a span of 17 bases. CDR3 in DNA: TGTGCCAGCAGTTTAAACCCCGTTTTCTCCACCGAGCAGTACTTC. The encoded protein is CASSLNPVFSTEQYF.

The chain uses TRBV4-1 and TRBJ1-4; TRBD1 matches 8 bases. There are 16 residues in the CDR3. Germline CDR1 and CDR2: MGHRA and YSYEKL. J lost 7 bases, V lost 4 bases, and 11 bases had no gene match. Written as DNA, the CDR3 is TGCGCCAGCAGCCCAGTCGGACAGGGATCCACTGAAAAACTGTTTTTT. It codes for CASSPVGQGSTEKLFF.

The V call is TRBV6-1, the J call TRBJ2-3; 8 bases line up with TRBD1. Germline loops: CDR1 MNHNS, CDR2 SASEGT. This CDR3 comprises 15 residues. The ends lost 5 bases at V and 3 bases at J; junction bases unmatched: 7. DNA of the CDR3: TGTGCCAGCAGTCCCCGACAGGGGAGGACAGATACGCAGTATTTT. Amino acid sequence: CASSPRQGRTDTQYF.

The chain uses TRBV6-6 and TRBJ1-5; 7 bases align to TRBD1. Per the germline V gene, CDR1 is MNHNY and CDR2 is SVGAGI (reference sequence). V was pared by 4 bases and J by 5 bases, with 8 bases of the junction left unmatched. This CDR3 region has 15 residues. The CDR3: CASSSGTAFYQPQHF. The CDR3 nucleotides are TGTGCCAGCAGTTCAGGGACAGCCTTTTATCAGCCCCAGCATTTT.

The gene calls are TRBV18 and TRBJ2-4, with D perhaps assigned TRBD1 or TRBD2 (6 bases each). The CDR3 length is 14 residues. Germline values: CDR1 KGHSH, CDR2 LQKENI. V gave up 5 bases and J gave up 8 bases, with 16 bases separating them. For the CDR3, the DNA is TGTGCCAGCTCAATAGGAGGGGGACGGGACATTCAGTACTTC. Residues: CASSIGGGRDIQYF.

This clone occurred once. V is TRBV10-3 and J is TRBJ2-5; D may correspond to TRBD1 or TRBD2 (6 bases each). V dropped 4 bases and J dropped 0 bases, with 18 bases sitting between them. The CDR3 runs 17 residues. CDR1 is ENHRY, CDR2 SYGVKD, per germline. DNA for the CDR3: TGTGCCATCAGTGCTAGCCTCGGGGGCCGTGACCAAGAGACCCAGTACTTC. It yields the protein CAISASLGGRDQETQYF.

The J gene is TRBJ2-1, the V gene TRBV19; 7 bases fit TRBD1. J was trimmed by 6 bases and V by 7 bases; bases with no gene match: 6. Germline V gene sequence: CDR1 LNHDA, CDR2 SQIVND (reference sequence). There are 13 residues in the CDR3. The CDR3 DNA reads TGTGCCAGTAATACGGGACAGCGCAATGAGCAGTTCTTC. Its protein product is CASNTGQRNEQFF. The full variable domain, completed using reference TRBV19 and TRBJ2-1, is DGGITQSPKYLFRKEGQNVTLSCEQNLNHDAMYWYRQDPGQGLRLIYYSQIVNDFQKGDIAEGYSVSREKKESFPLTVTSAQKNPTAFYLCASNTGQRNEQFFGPGTRLTVL.

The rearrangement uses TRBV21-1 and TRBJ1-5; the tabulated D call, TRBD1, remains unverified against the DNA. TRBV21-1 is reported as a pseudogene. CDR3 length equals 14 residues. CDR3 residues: CASSKGGFNQPQHF. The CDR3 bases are TGTGCCAGCAGCAAAGGGGGCTTCAATCAGCCCCAGCATTTT.

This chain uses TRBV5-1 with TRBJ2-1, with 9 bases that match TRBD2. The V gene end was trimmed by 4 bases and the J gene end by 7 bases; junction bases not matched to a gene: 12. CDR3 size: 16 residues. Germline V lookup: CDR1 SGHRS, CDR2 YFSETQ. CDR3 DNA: TGCGCCAGCAGCCCCGTGGGGCTAGCGGGATTGAATGAGCAGTTCTTC. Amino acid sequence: CASSPVGLAGLNEQFF.

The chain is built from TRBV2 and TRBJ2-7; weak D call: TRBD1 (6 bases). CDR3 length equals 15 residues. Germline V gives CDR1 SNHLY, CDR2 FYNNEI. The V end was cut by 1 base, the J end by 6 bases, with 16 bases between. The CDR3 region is CASSEVYAQGFEQYF. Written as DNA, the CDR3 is TGTGCCAGCAGTGAAGTATACGCACAGGGTTTCGAGCAGTACTTC.

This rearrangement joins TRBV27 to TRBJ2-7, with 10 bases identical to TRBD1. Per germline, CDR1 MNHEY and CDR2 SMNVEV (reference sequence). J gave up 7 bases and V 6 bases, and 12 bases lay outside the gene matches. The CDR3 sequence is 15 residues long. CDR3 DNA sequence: TGTGCCAGCAGGACCGAGACAGGGGGCAAGGGGGAGCAGTACTTC. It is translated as CASRTETGGKGEQYF.

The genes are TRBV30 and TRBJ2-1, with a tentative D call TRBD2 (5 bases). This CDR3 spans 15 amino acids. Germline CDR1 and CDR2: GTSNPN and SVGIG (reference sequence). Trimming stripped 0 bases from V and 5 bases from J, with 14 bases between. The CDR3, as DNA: TGTGCCTGGAGTGTTCGAGGGAGTCTGCACAATGAGCAGTTCTTC. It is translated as CAWSVRGSLHNEQFF.

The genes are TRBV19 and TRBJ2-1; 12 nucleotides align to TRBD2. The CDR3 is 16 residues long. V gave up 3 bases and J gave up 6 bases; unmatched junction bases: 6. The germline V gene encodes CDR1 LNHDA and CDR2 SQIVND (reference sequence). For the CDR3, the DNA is TGTGCCAGTAGTATCCGACTAGCGGGAGTAGGCAATGAGCAGTTCTTC. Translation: CASSIRLAGVGNEQFF. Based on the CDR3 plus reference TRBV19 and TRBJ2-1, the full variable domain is DGGITQSPKYLFRKEGQNVTLSCEQNLNHDAMYWYRQDPGQGLRLIYYSQIVNDFQKGDIAEGYSVSREKKESFPLTVTSAQKNPTAFYLCASSIRLAGVGNEQFFGPGTRLTVL.

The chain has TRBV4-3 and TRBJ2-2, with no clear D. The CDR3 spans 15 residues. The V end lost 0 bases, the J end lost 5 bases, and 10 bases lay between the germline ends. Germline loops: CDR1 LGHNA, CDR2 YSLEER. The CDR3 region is CASSQDLYRTGELFF. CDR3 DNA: TGCGCCAGCAGCCAAGATCTTTATAGGACCGGGGAGCTGTTTTTT.

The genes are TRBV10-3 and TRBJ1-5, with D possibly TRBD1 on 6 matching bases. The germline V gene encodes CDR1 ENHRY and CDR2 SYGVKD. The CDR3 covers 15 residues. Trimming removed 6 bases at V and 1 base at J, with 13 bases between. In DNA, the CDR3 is TGTGCCATCAGCGGCGGGACACCCAGCAATCAGCCCCAGCATTTT. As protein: CAISGGTPSNQPQHF.